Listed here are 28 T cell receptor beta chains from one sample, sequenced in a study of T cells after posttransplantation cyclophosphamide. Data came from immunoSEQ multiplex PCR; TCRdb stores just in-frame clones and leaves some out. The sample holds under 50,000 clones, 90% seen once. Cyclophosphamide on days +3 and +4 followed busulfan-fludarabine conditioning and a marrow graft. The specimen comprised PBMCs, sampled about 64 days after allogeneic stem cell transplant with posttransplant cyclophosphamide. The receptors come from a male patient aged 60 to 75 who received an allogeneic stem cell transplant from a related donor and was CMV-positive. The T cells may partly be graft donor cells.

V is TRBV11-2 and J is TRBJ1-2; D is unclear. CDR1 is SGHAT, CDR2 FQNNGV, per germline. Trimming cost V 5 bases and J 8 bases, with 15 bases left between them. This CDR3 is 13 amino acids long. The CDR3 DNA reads TGTGCCAGCAGCGAAACCGGGATTGAAGGCTACACCTTC. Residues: CASSETGIEGYTF. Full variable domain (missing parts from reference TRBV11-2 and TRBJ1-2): EAGVAQSPRYKIIEKRQSVAFWCNPISGHATLYWYQQILGQGPKLLIQFQNNGVVDDSQLPKDRFSAERLKGVDSTLKIQPAKLEDSAVYLCASSETGIEGYTFGSGTRLTVV.

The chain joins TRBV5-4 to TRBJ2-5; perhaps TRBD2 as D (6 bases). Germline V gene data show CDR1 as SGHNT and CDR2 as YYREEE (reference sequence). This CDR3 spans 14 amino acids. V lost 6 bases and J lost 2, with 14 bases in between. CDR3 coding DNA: TGTGCCAGCACCCTTAGCGGAATTCAAGAGACCCAGTACTTC. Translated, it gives CASTLSGIQETQYF.

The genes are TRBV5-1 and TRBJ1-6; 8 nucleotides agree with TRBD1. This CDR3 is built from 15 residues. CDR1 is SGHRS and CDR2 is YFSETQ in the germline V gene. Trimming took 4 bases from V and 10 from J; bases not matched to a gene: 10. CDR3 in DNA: TGCGCCAGCAGCCCCACCGGACAGGGAGGGTCACCCCTCCACTTT. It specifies CASSPTGQGGSPLHF.

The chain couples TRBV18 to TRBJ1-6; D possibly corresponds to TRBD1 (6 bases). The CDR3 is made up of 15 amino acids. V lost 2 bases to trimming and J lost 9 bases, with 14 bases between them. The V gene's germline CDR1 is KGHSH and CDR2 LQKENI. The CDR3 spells CASSPAQGKFSPLHF. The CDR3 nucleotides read TGTGCCAGCTCACCAGCCCAGGGGAAGTTTTCACCCCTCCACTTT.

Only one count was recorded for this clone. The CDR3 sequence is CAWSDLGREQYF. In nucleotides, the CDR3 is TGTGCCTGGAGTGACTTGGGGAGAGAGCAGTACTTC. The rearrangement uses TRBV30 and TRBJ2-5; possibly TRBD2 for D (5 bases). CDR1 is GTSNPN, CDR2 SVGIG, per germline (reference sequence). V lost 1 base and J lost 11, with 14 bases in between. The CDR3 spans 12 residues.

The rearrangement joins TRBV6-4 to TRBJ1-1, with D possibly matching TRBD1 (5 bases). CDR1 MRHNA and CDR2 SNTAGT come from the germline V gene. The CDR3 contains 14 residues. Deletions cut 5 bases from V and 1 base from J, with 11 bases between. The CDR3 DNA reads TGTGCCAGCAGTTCAGGGTCGGAGAACACTGAAGCTTTCTTT. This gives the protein CASSSGSENTEAFF.

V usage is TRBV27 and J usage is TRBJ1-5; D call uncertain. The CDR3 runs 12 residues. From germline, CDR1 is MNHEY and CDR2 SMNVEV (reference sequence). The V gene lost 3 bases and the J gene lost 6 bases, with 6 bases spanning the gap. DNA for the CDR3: TGTGCCAGCAGTTTCGCGGGTCAGCCCCAGCATTTT. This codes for CASSFAGQPQHF.

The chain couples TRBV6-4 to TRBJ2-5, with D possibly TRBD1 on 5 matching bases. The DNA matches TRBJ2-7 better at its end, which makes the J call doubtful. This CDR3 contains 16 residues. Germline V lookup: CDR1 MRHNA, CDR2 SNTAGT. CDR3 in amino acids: CARGDREREPHYEQYF. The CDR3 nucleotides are TGTGCCAGAGGGGATAGAGAGCGAGAACCTCACTACGAGCAGTACTTC.

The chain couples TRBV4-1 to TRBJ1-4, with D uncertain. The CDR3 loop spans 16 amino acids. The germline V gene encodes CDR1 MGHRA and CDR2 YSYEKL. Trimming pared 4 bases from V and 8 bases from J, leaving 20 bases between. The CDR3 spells CASSRSGMREGEKLFF. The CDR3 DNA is TGCGCCAGCAGCCGCTCCGGGATGAGGGAGGGAGAAAAACTGTTTTTT.

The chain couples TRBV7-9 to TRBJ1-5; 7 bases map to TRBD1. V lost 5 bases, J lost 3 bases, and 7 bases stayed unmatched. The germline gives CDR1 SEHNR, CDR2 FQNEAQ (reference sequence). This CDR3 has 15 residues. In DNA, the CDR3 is TGTGCCAGCAGCCGAGGGGGACAGTTCAATCAGCCCCAGCATTTT. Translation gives CASSRGGQFNQPQHF.

The CDR3 loop reads CSVAWDRAPGAEQFF. The CDR3 DNA reads TGCAGCGTTGCTTGGGACAGGGCCCCTGGGGCGGAGCAGTTCTTC. V gene TRBV29-1 combines with J gene TRBJ2-1; 9 nucleotides line up with TRBD1. Trimming took 4 bases from V and 10 from J; bases not matched to a gene: 14. The CDR3 loop spans 15 amino acids. CDR1 is SQVTM, CDR2 ANQGSEA, per germline.

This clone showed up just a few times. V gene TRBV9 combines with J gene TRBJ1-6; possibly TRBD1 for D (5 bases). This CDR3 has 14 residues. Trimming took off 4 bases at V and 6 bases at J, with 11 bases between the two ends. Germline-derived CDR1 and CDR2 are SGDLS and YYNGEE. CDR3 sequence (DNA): TGTGCCAGCAGCCTTCAAGGGGCTAATTCACCCCTCCACTTT. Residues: CASSLQGANSPLHF.

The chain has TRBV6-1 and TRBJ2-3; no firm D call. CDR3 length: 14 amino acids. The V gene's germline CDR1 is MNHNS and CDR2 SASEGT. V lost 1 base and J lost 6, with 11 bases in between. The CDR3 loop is CASSEGLLPDTQYF. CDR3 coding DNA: TGTGCCAGCAGTGAAGGACTCCTCCCCGATACGCAGTATTTT.

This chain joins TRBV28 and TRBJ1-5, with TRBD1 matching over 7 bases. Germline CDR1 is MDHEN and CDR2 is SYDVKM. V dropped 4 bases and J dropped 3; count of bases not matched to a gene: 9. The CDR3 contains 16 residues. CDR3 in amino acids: CASSSNRGMPNQPQHF. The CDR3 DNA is TGTGCCAGCAGTTCTAACAGGGGAATGCCCAATCAGCCCCAGCATTTT.

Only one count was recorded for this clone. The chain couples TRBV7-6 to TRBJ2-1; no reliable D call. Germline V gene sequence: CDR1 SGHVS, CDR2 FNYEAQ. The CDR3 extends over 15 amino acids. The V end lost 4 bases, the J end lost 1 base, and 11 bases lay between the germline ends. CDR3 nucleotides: TGTGCCAGCAGCTCTCAAGCGCTATCCTACAATGAGCAGTTCTTC. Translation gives CASSSQALSYNEQFF.

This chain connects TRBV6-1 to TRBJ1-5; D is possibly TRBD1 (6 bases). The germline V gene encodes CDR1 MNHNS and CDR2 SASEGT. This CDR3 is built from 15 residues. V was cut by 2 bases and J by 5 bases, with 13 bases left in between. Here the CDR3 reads CASSEWGQGDQPQHF. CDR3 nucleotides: TGTGCCAGCAGTGAATGGGGGCAGGGCGATCAGCCCCAGCATTTT.

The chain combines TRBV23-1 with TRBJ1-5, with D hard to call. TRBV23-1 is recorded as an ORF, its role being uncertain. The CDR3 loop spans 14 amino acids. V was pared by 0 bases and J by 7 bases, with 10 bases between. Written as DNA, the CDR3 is TGCGCCAGCAGTCAATCGGCGGGAGGACAGCCCCAGCATTTT. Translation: CASSQSAGGQPQHF.

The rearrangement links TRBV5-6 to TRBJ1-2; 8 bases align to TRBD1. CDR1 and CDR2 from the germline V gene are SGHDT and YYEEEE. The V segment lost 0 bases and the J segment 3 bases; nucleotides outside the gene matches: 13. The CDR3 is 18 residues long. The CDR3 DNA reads TGTGCCAGCAGCTTGGGTTGGGGCAGGGGGCAAGACTACTATGGCTACACCTTC. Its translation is CASSLGWGRGQDYYGYTF.

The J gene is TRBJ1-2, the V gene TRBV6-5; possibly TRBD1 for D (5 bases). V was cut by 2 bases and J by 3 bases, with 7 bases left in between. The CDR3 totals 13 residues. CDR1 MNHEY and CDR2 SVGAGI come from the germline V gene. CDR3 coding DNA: TGTGCCAGCAGTTACGGGGGGTACTATGGCTACACCTTC. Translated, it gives CASSYGGYYGYTF.

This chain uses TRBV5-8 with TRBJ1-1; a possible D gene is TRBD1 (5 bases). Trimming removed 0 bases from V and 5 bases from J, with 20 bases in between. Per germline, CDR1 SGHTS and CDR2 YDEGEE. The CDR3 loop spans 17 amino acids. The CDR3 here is CASSLGESGLLGTEAFF. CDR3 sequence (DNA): TGTGCCAGCAGCTTGGGGGAATCAGGGCTCTTGGGTACTGAAGCTTTCTTT. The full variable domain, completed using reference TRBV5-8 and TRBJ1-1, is EAGVTQSPTHLIKTRGQQATLRCSPISGHTSVYWYQQALGLGLQFLLWYDEGEERNRGNFPPRFSGRQFPNYSSELNVNALELEDSALYLCASSLGESGLLGTEAFFGQGTRLTVV.

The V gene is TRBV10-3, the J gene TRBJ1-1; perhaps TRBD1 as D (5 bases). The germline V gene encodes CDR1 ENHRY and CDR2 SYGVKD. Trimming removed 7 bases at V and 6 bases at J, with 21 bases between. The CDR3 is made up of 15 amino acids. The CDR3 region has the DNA TGTGCCATCACCGACCGGACGGGGGAGGACGCTGAAGCTTTCTTT. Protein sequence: CAITDRTGEDAEAFF.

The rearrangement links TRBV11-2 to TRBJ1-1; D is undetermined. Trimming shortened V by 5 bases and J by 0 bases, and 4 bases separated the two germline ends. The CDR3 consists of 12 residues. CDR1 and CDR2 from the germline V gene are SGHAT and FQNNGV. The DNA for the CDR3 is TGTGCCAGCAGCGCAGTGAACACTGAAGCTTTCTTT. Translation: CASSAVNTEAFF.

CDR3 protein: CASSQATGGDQETQYF. The CDR3 DNA is TGCGCCAGCAGCCAAGCAACGGGGGGGGATCAAGAGACCCAGTACTTC. The chain is built from TRBV4-1 and TRBJ2-5; the match to TRBD2 covers 8 bases. The CDR3 contains 16 residues. J was trimmed by 2 bases and V by 1 base; bases with no gene match: 6. Germline V gives CDR1 MGHRA, CDR2 YSYEKL.

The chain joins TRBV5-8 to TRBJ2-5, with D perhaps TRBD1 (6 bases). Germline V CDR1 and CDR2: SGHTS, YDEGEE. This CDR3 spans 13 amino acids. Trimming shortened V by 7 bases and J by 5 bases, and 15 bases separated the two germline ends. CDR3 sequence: CASGTGLRETQYF. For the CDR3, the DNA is TGTGCCAGCGGTACAGGGCTCAGGGAGACCCAGTACTTC.

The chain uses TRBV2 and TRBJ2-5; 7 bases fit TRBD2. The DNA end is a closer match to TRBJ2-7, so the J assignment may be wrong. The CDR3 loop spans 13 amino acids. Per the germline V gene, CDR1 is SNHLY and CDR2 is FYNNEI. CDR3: CASEGRVAYEQYF. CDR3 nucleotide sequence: TGTGCCAGCGAGGGGAGGGTAGCCTACGAGCAGTACTTC.

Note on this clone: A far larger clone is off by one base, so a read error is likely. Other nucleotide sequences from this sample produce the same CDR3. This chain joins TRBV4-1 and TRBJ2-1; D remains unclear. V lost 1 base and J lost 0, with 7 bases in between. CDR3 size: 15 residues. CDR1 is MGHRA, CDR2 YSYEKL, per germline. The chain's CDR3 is CASSQALSSYNEQFF. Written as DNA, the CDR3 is TGCGCCAGCAGCCAAGCCCTGAGCTCCTACAATGAGCAGTTCTTC.

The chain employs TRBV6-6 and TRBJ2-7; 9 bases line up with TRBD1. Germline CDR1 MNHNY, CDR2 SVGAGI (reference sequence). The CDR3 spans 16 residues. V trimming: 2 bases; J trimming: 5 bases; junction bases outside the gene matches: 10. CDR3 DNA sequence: TGTGCCAGCAGTTACCGGGACAGGGTCGGGTTCCACGAGCAGTACTTC. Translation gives CASSYRDRVGFHEQYF.

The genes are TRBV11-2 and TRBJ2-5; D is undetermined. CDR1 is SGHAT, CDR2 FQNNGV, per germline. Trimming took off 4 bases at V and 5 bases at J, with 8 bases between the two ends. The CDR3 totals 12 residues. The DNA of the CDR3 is TGTGCCAGCAGCTCAGTGTCGGAGACCCAGTACTTC. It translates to CASSSVSETQYF.